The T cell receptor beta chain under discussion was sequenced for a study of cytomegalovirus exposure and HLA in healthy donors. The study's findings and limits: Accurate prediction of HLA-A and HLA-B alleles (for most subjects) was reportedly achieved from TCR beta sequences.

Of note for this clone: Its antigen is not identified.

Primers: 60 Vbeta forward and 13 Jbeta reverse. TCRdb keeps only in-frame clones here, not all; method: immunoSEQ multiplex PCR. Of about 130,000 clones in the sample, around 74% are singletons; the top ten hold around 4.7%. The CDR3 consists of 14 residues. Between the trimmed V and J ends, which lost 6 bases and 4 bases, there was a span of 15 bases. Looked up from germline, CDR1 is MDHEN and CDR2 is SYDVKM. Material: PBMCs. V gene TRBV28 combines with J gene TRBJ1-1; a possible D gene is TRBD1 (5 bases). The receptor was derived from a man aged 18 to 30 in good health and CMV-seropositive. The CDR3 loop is CASRGEARGTEAFF. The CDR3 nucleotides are TGTGCCAGCAGGGGGGAGGCGCGGGGCACTGAAGCTTTCTTT.